This T cell receptor beta chain was documented in a study of CD8 T cells in ankylosing spondylitis. Study conclusions and caveats: Reportedly, significant enrichment of disease-linked clones occurred in matched ankylosing spondylitis synovial fluid. Previously reported in reactive arthritis synovial fluid and blood were some of the motif variants. Among TCR beta sequences, a motif of under ten highly homologous variants appeared characteristic of ankylosing spondylitis blood.

Libraries for TCR beta were made by quantitative 5'-RACE with molecular barcodes. TCRdb reprocessed the 5' RACE reads with MiXCR, giving one entry per CDR3 protein. The data hold some 130,000 distinct CDR3 sequences, with around 9.3% observed a single time. About this clonotype itself: No antigen is known for it.

Trimming pared 0 bases from V and 8 bases from J, leaving 5 bases between. This CDR3 region has 12 residues. CDR1 is SGHTA and CDR2 is FQGNSA in the germline V gene. The chain is built from TRBV7-2 and TRBJ2-1; no clear D gene. The clonotype was recovered from a male donor with ankylosing spondylitis or in good health (not recorded which). Sequencing was carried out using blood, either unsorted or a sorted T cell fraction (not recorded which). This chain's CDR3 is CASSLATYEQFF. The DNA for the CDR3 is TGTGCCAGCAGCTTAGCGACTTATGAGCAGTTCTTC.